This T cell receptor beta chain was sequenced for a study of Ad26.COV2.S vaccination and SARS-CoV-2 variants. Whole-study results and caveats: Compared with placebo recipients, vaccine recipients had higher spike-specific TCR breadth. Researchers cautioned that TCR breadth and depth analyses may have underestimated total T cell responses.

Points on this clone: Its target is unknown.

Treatment meaning: approximately 18 received Ad26.COV2.S at low or high dose, single or two shots; about 5 received placebo; per-sample allocation not given. Specimen acquisition occurred on day 63 following the initial vaccine or placebo injection. CDR3 size: 13 residues. V was shortened by 5 bases and J by 4 bases, with 8 bases between the two germline ends. CDR1 and CDR2 from the germline V gene are SGHTA and FQGTGA. The method was immunoSEQ multiplex PCR; TCRdb's version includes in-frame clones alone and lacks a portion of them. Of about 400,000 clones listed, about 83% were seen once; the top ten hold about 8%.

This sample comprised peripheral blood, obtained in a trial of Ad26.COV2.S vaccine versus placebo. V usage is TRBV7-3 and J usage is TRBJ2-2; D is undetermined. The TCR sequence derives from a person between 18 and 59 years old who received the Ad26.COV2.S COVID-19 vaccine or a placebo. The CDR3 sequence: CASSPLPTGELFF. The CDR3 DNA follows: TGTGCCAGCAGCCCCCTTCCCACCGGGGAGCTGTTTTTT.